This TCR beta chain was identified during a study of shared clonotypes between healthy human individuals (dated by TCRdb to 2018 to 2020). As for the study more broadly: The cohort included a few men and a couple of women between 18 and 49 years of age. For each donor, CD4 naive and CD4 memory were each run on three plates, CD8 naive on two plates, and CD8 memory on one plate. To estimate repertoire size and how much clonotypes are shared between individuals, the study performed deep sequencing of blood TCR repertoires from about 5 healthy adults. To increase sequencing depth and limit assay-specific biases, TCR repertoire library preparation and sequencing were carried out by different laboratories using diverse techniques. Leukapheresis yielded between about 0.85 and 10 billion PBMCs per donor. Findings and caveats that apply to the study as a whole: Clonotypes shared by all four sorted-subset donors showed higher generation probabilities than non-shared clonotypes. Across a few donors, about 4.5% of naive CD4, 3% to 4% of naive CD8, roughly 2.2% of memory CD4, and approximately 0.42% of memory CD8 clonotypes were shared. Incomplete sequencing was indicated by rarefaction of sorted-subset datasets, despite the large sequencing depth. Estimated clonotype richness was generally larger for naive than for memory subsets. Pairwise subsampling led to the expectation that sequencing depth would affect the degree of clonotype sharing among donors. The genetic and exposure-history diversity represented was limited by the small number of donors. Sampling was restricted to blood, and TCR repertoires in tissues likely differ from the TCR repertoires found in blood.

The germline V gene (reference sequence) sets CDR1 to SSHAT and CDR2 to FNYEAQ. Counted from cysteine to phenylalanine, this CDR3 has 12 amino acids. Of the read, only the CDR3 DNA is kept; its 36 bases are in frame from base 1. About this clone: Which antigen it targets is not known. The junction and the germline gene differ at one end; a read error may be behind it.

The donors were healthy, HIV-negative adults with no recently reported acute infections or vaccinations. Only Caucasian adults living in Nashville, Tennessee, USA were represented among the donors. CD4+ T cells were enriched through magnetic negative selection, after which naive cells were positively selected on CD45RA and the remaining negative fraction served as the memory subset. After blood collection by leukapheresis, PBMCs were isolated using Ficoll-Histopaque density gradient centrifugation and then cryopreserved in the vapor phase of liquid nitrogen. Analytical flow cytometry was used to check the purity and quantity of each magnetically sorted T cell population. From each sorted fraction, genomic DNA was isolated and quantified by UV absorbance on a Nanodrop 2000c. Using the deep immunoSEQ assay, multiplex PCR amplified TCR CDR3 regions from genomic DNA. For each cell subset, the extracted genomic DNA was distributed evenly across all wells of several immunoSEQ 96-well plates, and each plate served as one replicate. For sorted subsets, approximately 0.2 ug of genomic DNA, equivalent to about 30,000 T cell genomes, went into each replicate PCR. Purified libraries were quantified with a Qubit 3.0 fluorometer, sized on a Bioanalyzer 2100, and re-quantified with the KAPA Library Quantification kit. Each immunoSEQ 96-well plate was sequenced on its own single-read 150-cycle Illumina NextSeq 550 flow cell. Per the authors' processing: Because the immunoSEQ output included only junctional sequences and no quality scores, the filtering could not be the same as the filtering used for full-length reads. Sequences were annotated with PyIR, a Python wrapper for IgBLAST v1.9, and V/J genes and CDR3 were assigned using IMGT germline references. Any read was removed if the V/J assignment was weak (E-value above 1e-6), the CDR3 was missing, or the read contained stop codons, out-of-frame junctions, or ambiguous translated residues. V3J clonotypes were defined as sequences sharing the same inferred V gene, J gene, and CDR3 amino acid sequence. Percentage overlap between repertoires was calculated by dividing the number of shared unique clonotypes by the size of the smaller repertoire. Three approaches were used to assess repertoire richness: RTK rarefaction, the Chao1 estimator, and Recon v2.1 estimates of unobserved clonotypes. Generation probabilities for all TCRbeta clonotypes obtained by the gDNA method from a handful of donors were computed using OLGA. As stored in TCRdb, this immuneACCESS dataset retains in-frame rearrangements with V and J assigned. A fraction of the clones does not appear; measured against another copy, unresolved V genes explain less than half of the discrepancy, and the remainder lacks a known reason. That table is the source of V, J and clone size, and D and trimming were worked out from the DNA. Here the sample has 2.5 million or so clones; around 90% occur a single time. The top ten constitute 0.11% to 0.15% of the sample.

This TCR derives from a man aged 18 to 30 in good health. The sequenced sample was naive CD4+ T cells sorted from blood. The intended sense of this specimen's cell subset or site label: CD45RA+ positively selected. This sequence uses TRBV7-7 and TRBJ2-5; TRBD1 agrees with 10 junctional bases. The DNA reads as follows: TGTGCTAGCAGCCGGACAGGGGGGCCCCAGTACTTC. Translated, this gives CASSRTGGPQYF.